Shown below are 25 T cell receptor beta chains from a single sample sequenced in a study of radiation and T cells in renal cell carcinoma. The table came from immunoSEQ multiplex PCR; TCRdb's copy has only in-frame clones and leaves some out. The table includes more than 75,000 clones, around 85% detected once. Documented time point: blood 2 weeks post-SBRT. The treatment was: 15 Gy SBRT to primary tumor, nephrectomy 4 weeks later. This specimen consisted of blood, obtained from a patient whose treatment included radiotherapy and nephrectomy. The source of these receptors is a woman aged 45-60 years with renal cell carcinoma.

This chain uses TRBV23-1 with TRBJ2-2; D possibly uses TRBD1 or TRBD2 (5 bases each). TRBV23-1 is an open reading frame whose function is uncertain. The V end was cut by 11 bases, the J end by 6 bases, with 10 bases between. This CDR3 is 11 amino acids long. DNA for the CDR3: TGCGCCGGGGACGGGGCCGGGGAGCTGTTTTTT. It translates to CAGDGAGELFF.

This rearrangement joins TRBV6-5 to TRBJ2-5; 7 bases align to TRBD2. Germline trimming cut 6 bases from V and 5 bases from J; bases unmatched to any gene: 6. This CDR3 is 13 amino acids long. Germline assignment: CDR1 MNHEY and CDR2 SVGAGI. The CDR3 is CASRGGPSETQYF. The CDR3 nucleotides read TGTGCCAGCAGGGGAGGGCCCTCGGAGACCCAGTACTTC.

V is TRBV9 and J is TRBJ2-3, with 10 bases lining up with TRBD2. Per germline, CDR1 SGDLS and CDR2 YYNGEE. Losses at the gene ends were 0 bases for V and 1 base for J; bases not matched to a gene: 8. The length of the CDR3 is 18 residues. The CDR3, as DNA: TGTGCCAGCAGCGTAGGCCAGCGGGAGGGCCGGGGCACAGATACGCAGTATTTT. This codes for CASSVGQREGRGTDTQYF.

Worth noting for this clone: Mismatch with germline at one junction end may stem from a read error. CDR3 DNA sequence: TGTGCCAGCAGCTTAAACAGACTCCACACTAACTTC. It codes for CASSLNRLHTNF. V usage is TRBV11-3 and J usage is TRBJ1-2; D remains ambiguous. The CDR3 is 12 amino acids. CDR1 is SGHNT and CDR2 is YENEEA in the germline V gene. The entire variable domain, with the rest obtained from reference TRBV11-3 and TRBJ1-2, is as follows: EAGVVQSPRYKIIEKKQPVAFWCNPISGHNTLYWYLQNLGQGPELLIRYENEEAVDDSQLPKDRFSAERLKGVDSTLKIQPAELGDSAVYLCASSLNRLHTNFGSGTRLTVV.

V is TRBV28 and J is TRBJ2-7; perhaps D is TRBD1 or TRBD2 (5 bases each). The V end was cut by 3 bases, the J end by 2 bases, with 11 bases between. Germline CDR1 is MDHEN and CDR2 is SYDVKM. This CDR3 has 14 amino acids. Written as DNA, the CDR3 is TGTGCCAGCAGTTTTAGGCAGGGACCCTACGAGCAGTACTTC. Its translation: CASSFRQGPYEQYF.

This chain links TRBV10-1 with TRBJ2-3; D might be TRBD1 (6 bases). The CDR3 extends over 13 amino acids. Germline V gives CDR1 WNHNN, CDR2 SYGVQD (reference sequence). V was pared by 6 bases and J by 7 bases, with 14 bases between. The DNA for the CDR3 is TGCGCCAGCAGCCTAAGGGGGTCTAATACGCAGTATTTT. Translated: CASSLRGSNTQYF.

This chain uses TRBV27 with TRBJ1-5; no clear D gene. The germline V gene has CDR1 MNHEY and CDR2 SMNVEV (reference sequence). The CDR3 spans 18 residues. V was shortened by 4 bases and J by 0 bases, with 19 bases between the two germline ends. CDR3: CASSSTIVNTYSNQPQHF. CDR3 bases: TGTGCCAGCAGTTCTACCATTGTTAACACCTATAGCAATCAGCCCCAGCATTTT.

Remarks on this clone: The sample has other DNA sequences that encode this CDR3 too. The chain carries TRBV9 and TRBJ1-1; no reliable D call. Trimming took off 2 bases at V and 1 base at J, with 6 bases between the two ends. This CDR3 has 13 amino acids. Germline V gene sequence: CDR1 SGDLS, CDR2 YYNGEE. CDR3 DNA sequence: TGTGCCAGCAGCGTTTCGGGGAACACTGAAGCTTTCTTT. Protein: CASSVSGNTEAFF.

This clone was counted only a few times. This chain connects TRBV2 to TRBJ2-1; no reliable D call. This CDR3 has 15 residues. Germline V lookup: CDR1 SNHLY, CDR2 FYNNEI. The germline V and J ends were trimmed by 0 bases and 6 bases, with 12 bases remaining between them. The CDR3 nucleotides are TGTGCCAGCAGTGAAGCTCTCGGACGGATCAATGAGCAGTTCTTC. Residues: CASSEALGRINEQFF. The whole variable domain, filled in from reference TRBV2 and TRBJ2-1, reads EPEVTQTPSHQVTQMGQEVILRCVPISNHLYFYWYRQILGQKVEFLVSFYNNEISEKSEIFDDQFSVERPDGSNFTLKIRSTKLEDSAMYFCASSEALGRINEQFFGPGTRLTVL.

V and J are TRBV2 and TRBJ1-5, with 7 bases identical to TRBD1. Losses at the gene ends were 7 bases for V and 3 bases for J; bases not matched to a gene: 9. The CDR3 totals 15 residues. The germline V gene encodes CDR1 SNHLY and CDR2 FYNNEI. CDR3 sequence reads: CASTDRTGINQPQHF. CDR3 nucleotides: TGTGCCAGCACCGACCGGACAGGCATCAATCAGCCCCAGCATTTT.

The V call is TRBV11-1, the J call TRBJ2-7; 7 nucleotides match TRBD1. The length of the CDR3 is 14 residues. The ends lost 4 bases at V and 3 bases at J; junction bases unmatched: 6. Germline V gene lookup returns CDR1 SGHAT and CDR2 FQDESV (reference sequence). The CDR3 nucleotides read TGTGCCAGCAGCTCCGACAGGGTCAACTACGAGCAGTACTTC. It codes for CASSSDRVNYEQYF.

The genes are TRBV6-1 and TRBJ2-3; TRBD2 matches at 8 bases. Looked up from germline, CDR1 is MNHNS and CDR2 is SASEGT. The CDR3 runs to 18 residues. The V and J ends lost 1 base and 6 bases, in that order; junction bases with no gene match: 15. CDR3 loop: CASSEDSTGTSWTDTQYF. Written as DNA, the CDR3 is TGTGCCAGCAGTGAAGACTCAACCGGGACTAGTTGGACCGATACGCAGTATTTT.

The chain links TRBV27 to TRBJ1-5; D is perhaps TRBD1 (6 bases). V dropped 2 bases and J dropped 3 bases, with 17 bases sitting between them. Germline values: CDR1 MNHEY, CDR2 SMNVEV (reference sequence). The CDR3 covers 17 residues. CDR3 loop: CASSLSPNQGYNQPQHF. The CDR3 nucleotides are TGTGCCAGCAGTTTAAGCCCCAATCAGGGGTACAATCAGCCCCAGCATTTT.

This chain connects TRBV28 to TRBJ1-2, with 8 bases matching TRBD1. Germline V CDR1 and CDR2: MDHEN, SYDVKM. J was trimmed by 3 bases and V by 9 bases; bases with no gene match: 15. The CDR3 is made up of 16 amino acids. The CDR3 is CASQSPQGARYYGYTF. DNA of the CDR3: TGTGCCAGTCAGTCCCCTCAGGGGGCTAGGTACTATGGCTACACCTTC.

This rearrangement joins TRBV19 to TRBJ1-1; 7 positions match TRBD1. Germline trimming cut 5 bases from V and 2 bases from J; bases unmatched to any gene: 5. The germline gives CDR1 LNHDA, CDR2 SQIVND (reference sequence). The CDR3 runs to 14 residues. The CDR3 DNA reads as TGTGCCAGTAGTCTCGGACAGGTCAACACTGAAGCTTTCTTT. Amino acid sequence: CASSLGQVNTEAFF.

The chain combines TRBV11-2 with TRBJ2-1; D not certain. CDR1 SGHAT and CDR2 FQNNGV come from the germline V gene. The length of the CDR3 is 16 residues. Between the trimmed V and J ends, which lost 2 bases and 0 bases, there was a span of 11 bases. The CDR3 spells CASSLILGSSYNEQFF. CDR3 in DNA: TGTGCCAGCAGCTTAATTCTGGGCAGCTCCTACAATGAGCAGTTCTTC.

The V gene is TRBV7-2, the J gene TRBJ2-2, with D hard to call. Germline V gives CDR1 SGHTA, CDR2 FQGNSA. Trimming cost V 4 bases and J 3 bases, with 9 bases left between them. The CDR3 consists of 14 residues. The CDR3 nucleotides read TGTGCCAGCAGCTCCGGTGGCTACACCGGGGAGCTGTTTTTT. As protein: CASSSGGYTGELFF. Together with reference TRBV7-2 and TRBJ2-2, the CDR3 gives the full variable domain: GAGVSQSPSNKVTEKGKDVELRCDPISGHTALYWYRQSLGQGLEFLIYFQGNSAPDKSGLPSDRFSAERTGGSVSTLTIQRTQQEDSAVYLCASSSGGYTGELFFGEGSRLTVL.

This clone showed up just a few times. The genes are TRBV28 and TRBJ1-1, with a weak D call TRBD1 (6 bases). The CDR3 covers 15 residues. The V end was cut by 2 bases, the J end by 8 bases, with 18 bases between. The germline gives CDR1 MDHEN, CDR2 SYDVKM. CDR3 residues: CASSLSKTGNFEAFF. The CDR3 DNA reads TGTGCCAGCAGTTTAAGCAAGACAGGCAATTTCGAAGCTTTCTTT.

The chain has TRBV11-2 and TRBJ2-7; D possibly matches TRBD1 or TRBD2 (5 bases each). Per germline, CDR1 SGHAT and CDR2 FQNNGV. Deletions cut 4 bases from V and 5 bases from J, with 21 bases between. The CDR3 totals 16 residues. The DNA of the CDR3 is TGTGCCAGCAGCTCTATCCGGGACCCCCGGGGACACGAGCAGTACTTC. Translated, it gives CASSSIRDPRGHEQYF. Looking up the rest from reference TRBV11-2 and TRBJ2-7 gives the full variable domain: EAGVAQSPRYKIIEKRQSVAFWCNPISGHATLYWYQQILGQGPKLLIQFQNNGVVDDSQLPKDRFSAERLKGVDSTLKIQPAKLEDSAVYLCASSSIRDPRGHEQYFGPGTRLTVT.

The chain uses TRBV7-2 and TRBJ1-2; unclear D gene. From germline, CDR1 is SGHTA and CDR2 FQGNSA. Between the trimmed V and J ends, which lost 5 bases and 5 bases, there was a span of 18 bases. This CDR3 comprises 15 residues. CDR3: CASSLLGIAGYGYTF. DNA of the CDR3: TGTGCCAGCAGCCTACTGGGAATCGCTGGGTATGGCTACACCTTC.

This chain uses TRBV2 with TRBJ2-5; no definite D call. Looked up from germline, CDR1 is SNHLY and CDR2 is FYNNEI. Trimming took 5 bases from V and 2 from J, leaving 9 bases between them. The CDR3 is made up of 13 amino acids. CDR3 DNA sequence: TGTGCCAGCAGTCCCGTGTTGCAAGAGACCCAGTACTTC. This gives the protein CASSPVLQETQYF.

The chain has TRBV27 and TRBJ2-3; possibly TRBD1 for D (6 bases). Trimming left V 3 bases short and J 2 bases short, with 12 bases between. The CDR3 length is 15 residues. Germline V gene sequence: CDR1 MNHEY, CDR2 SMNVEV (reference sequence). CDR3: CASSFPGAPTDTQYF. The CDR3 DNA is TGTGCCAGCAGTTTTCCAGGGGCACCCACAGATACGCAGTATTTT.

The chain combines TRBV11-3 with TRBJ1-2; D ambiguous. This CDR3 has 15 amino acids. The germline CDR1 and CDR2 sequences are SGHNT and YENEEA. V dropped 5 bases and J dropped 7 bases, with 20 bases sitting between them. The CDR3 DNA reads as TGTGCCAGCAGCCCGGTTCCCTGGTTCTTAGGTGGCTACACCTTC. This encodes CASSPVPWFLGGYTF.

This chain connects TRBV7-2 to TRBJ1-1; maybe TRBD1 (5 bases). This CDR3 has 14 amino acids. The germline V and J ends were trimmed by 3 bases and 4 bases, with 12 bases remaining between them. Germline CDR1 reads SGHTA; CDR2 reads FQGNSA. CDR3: CASSLQGLGTEAFF. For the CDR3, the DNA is TGTGCCAGCAGCTTGCAGGGTCTGGGCACTGAAGCTTTCTTT. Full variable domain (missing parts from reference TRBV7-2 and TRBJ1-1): GAGVSQSPSNKVTEKGKDVELRCDPISGHTALYWYRQSLGQGLEFLIYFQGNSAPDKSGLPSDRFSAERTGGSVSTLTIQRTQQEDSAVYLCASSLQGLGTEAFFGQGTRLTVV.

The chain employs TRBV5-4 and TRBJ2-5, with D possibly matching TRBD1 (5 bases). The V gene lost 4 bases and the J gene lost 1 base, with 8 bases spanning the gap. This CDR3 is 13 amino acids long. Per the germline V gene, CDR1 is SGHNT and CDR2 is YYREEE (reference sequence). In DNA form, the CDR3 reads TGTGCCAGCAGCCCAGGGTCCCAAGAGACCCAGTACTTC. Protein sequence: CASSPGSQETQYF.